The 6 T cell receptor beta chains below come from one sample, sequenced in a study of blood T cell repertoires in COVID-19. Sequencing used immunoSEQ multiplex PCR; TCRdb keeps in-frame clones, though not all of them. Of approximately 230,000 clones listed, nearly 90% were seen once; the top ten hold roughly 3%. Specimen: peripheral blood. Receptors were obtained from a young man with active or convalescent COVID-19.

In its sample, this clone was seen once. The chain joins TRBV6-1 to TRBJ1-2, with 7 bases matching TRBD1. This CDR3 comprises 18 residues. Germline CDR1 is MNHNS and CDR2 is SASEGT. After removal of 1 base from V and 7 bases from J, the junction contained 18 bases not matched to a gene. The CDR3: CASSEVAQPGTTGAGYTF. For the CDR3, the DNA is TGTGCCAGCAGTGAAGTTGCCCAACCCGGAACTACAGGGGCTGGCTACACCTTC.

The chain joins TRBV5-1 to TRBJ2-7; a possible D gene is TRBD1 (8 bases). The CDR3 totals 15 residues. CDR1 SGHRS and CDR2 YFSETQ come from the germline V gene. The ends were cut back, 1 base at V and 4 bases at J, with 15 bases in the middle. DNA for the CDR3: TGCGCCAGCAGCTTGCTACAGGGGGGGTCATACGAGCAGTACTTC. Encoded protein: CASSLLQGGSYEQYF.

Here the CDR3 reads CASSELSEGWNTEAFF. DNA for the CDR3: TGCGCCAGCAGTGAGCTATCCGAGGGCTGGAACACTGAAGCTTTCTTT. The chain combines TRBV10-2 with TRBJ1-1; D uncertain. The germline gives CDR1 WSHSY, CDR2 SAAADI. The CDR3 loop spans 16 amino acids. V shed 2 bases and J shed 1 base, with 14 bases lying between them.

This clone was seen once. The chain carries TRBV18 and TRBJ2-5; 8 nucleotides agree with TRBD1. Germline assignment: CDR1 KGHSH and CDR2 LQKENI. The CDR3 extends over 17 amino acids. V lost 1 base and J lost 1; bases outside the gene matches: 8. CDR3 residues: CASSPRTGTFGQETQYF. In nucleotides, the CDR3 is TGTGCCAGCTCACCACGGACAGGGACATTTGGCCAAGAGACCCAGTACTTC.

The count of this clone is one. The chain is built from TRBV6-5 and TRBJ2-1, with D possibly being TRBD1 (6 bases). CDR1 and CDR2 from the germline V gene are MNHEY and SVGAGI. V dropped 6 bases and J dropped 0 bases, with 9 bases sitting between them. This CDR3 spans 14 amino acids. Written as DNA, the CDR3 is TGTGCCAGCAGAGGGGGTCTCTCCTACAATGAGCAGTTCTTC. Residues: CASRGGLSYNEQFF.

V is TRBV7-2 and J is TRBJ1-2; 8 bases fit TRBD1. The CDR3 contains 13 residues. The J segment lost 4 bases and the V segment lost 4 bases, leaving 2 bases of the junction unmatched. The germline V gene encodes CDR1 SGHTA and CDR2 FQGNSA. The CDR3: CASSSDRGYGYTF. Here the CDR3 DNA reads TGTGCCAGCAGCTCAGACAGGGGCTATGGCTACACCTTC.